This T cell receptor beta chain was identified during a study of blood T cell repertoires in COVID-19 (dated by TCRdb to the early 2020s). General notes on the study: Collaborator samples came from the United States, Italy and Spain and covered acute and convalescent phases of COVID-19. The material from the prospective study consisted of cDNA or gDNA derived from T cells, B-cell-depleted T cells, or PBMCs. Deeply sampled blood TCRbeta repertoires from subjects exposed to, actively infected with, or recovered from COVID-19 were included in the dataset. A freely available public database, intended as a resource for researchers studying the immune response to SARS-CoV-2, is where the repertoires were released. Samples came from the ongoing ImmuneRACE study (first 160 participants) plus 1,254 subjects from 6 global collaborators. Nearly every sample came with metadata listing a de-identified subject ID, COVID-19 status, age in years and sex. Where available, HLA class I and class II types were taken from metadata supplied by the sample provider and were not determined by assay-based typing.

General conclusions and limits of the study: How much clinical and demographic metadata was included differed by source and by participant, and the metadata was provided uncurated.

The collaborating institutions used their own protocols to collect whole blood in K2EDTA tubes. For TCRbeta analysis, collaborator samples were shipped as frozen whole blood, as isolated PBMCs, or as DNA extracted from either sample type. Reading the germline V gene (reference sequence) gives CDR1 LGHDT and CDR2 YNNKEL. CDR3 length: 16 amino acids, cysteine to phenylalanine. The read is trimmed to its CDR3 DNA, 48 bases read in frame from base 1. Deletion took 0 bases off V and 1 base off J, with a span of 12 bases between the germline ends. TCRbeta CDR3 regions were amplified from genomic DNA by means of the immunoSEQ Assay, a bias-controlled multiplex PCR. Per the source publication's procedure: Nucleated cell counts per sample were estimated from amplification of reference gene primers within the assay. To quantify the absolute abundance of each unique TCRbeta CDR3 rearrangement, sequence reads were collapsed and filtered. For each sample, productive Simpson clonality was calculated as the square root of Simpson's diversity index over productive rearrangements. In TCRdb, the immuneACCESS table is reduced to in-frame sequences with V and J assigned. These tables do not hold every clone; where another copy was compared, an unresolved V gene accounts for under half, and the others remain unexplained. The V and J calls and clone size come from that table; D and trimming were worked out from the DNA. The sample profile shows 100,000 to 150,000 clones; approximately 82% of them were found once. Together, the top ten hold 3.5% to 4.5% of the sample.

This clone appeared a single time. Its recognized antigen is unknown. Base qualities are not provided; no much larger clone lies one nucleotide away. Sequencing was carried out using peripheral blood. The receptor was isolated from a woman between 50 and 59 years old with acute or convalescent COVID-19. This chain is built from TRBV3-1 (or the pseudogene TRBV3-2) and TRBJ1-1; the D gene assignment is ambiguous. The DNA sequence is given as TGTGCCAGCAGCCAAGAACCGCTACCGCGGAACACTGAAGCTTTCTTT. Its translation is CASSQEPLPRNTEAFF.